This passage covers 14 T cell receptor beta chains from one sample sequenced in a study of blood T cell repertoires in COVID-19. Some clones are missing from TCRdb's copy, which holds only in-frame ones; the method was immunoSEQ multiplex PCR. The sample lists a few hundred thousand clones; 80% were seen once. The sample comprised peripheral blood. Receptors originate from a human donor in a cohort sampled during active COVID-19.

This chain connects TRBV29-1 to TRBJ1-2; no clear D. The CDR3 contains 12 residues. Germline V gene data show CDR1 as SQVTM and CDR2 as ANQGSEA. V shed 3 bases and J shed 6 bases, with 11 bases lying between them. The CDR3 DNA follows: TGCAGCGTTGAGGCGGGAGGTGATGGCTACACCTTC. This codes for CSVEAGGDGYTF.

The J gene is TRBJ1-2, the V gene TRBV5-8; maybe TRBD1 (5 bases). CDR1 is SGHTS and CDR2 is YDEGEE in the germline V gene. The CDR3 is 13 residues long. The V gene lost 1 base and the J gene lost 9 bases, with 13 bases spanning the gap. DNA of the CDR3: TGTGCCAGCAGCTTGCAAGGGGCGAGGAGCTACACCTTC. The encoded protein is CASSLQGARSYTF.

The chain combines TRBV2 with TRBJ1-4, with 11 positions matching TRBD1. CDR1 is SNHLY and CDR2 is FYNNEI in the germline V gene. J gave up 8 bases and V 4 bases, and 3 bases lay outside the gene matches. CDR3 length: 14 residues. CDR3 residues: CASSVGDRGEKLFF. For the CDR3, the DNA is TGTGCCAGCAGTGTCGGGGACAGGGGGGAAAAACTGTTTTTT.

The V and J genes are TRBV10-3 and TRBJ2-1; D unclear. The V and J ends lost 0 bases and 6 bases respectively, with 9 bases between them. The CDR3 is made up of 14 amino acids. Germline lookup yields CDR1 ENHRY and CDR2 SYGVKD. CDR3 in DNA: TGTGCCATCAGTGAGTCGAGGAGTCGCAATGAGCAGTTCTTC. The encoded protein is CAISESRSRNEQFF.

CDR3 sequence reads: CASTYGGQGDTIYF. DNA for the CDR3: TGTGCCAGCACTTATGGGGGACAGGGAGACACCATATATTTT. The V gene is TRBV28, the J gene TRBJ1-3; 9 bases map to TRBD1. This CDR3 region has 14 residues. Germline CDR1 and CDR2: MDHEN and SYDVKM. V gave up 7 bases and J gave up 8 bases; unmatched junction bases: 9.

V is TRBV3-1 (or the pseudogene TRBV3-2) and J is TRBJ2-5, with 7 bases matching TRBD2. Germline V gene sequence: CDR1 LGHDT, CDR2 YNNKEL (reference sequence). The CDR3 is 16 amino acids. The V and J ends lost 0 bases and 5 bases, in that order; junction bases with no gene match: 9. The CDR3 region is CASSQDRASGGETQYF. CDR3 DNA sequence: TGTGCCAGCAGCCAAGATCGGGCTAGCGGAGGGGAGACCCAGTACTTC.

J is TRBJ2-7 and V is TRBV11-1; D is unresolved. The CDR3 has 15 residues. V lost 1 base and J 2 bases, leaving 12 bases between the germline ends. Germline values: CDR1 SGHAT, CDR2 FQDESV (reference sequence). For the CDR3, the DNA is TGTGCCAGCAGCTTAGGGCCATTATTTCCCTACGAGCAGTACTTC. It specifies CASSLGPLFPYEQYF. Using reference TRBV11-1 and TRBJ2-7 for the parts outside the CDR3, the full variable domain is EAEVAQSPRYKITEKSQAVAFWCDPISGHATLYWYRQILGQGPELLVQFQDESVVDDSQLPKDRFSAERLKGVDSTLKIQPAELGDSAMYLCASSLGPLFPYEQYFGPGTRLTVT.

V gene TRBV3-1 (or the pseudogene TRBV3-2) combines with J gene TRBJ1-6; the match to TRBD1 covers 8 bases. Germline-derived CDR1 and CDR2 are LGHDT and YNNKEL (reference sequence). The CDR3 covers 16 residues. The ends lost 0 bases at V and 9 bases at J; junction bases unmatched: 7. CDR3 in amino acids: CASSQERQGAGSPLHF. In nucleotides, the CDR3 is TGTGCCAGCAGCCAAGAGCGGCAGGGGGCCGGTTCACCCCTCCACTTT.

The chain couples TRBV9 to TRBJ1-2; D may be TRBD1 (6 bases). CDR3 size: 15 residues. Germline assignment: CDR1 SGDLS and CDR2 YYNGEE. Trimming left V 2 bases short and J 4 bases short, with 15 bases between. CDR3 region: CASSVDHRAGYGYTF. CDR3 coding DNA: TGTGCCAGCAGCGTGGACCACAGGGCGGGCTATGGCTACACCTTC. The whole variable domain, filled in from reference TRBV9 and TRBJ1-2, reads DSGVTQTPKHLITATGQRVTLRCSPRSGDLSVYWYQQSLDQGLQFLIQYYNGEERAKGNILERFSAQQFPDLHSELNLSSLELGDSALYFCASSVDHRAGYGYTFGSGTRLTVV.

This clone has at least ten counts. The chain is built from TRBV19 and TRBJ1-3; D is possibly TRBD1 (5 bases). This CDR3 has 15 residues. Germline values: CDR1 LNHDA, CDR2 SQIVND (reference sequence). V dropped 10 bases and J dropped 2 bases, with 18 bases sitting between them. Here the CDR3 DNA reads TGTGCCACCGCCCCGGCAGGGATGACTGGAAACACCATATATTTT. This codes for CATAPAGMTGNTIYF.

V gene TRBV27 combines with J gene TRBJ1-1; no reliable D call. Germline loops: CDR1 MNHEY, CDR2 SMNVEV (reference sequence). This CDR3 has 14 residues. The germline V and J ends were trimmed by 8 bases and 5 bases, with 18 bases remaining between them. In DNA form, the CDR3 reads TGTGCCAGCGCACGGACTTGGGTTGTTACTGAAGCTTTCTTT. Translation: CASARTWVVTEAFF.

This clone was seen only a few times. The chain combines TRBV19 with TRBJ2-7; the match to TRBD1 covers 7 bases. V lost 5 bases and J lost 2; bases outside the gene matches: 6. Germline V gene data show CDR1 as LNHDA and CDR2 as SQIVND (reference sequence). The CDR3 consists of 14 residues. This CDR3 is CASSRDRGTYEQYF. In DNA form, the CDR3 reads TGTGCCAGTAGTCGGGACAGAGGCACCTACGAGCAGTACTTC.

The CDR3 DNA reads as TGTGCCAGCAGCTTAGTCGGACAGGGCGAGCAGTACTTC. Protein product: CASSLVGQGEQYF. This chain connects TRBV11-3 to TRBJ2-7; 8 nucleotides line up with TRBD1. J was trimmed by 6 bases and V by 1 base; bases with no gene match: 2. Germline assignment: CDR1 SGHNT and CDR2 YENEEA. The CDR3 covers 13 residues.

The chain combines TRBV7-9 with TRBJ1-6; D is perhaps TRBD1 (6 bases). CDR3 length equals 17 residues. Germline V CDR1 and CDR2: SEHNR, FQNEAQ (reference sequence). V shed 4 bases and J shed 3 bases, with 16 bases lying between them. The CDR3 loop reads CASSSLTRDIYNSPLHF. The DNA for the CDR3 is TGTGCCAGCAGCTCCTTAACGAGGGACATCTATAATTCACCCCTCCACTTT.